Below, 27 T cell receptor beta chains from the same sample are listed, as sequenced in a study of OX40 agonist ivuxolimab in advanced cancers. Sequenced by immunoSEQ multiplex PCR; TCRdb stores in-frame clones only, minus some. This table holds about 50,000 clones, 84% found once. The sequenced sample was CD4+ or CD8+ T cells sorted from blood, obtained in a trial of the OX40 agonist ivuxolimab. These receptors were obtained from an adult with an advanced solid tumor such as melanoma, head and neck, liver or kidney cancer.

The chain is built from TRBV5-6 and TRBJ1-1; 9 bases match TRBD1. The CDR3 has 14 residues. V shed 1 base, J shed 6 bases, and the junction held 4 bases outside the gene matches. The germline CDR1 and CDR2 sequences are SGHDT and YYEEEE. The CDR3 loop is CASSLNRGLAEAFF. The CDR3 nucleotides are TGTGCCAGCAGCTTGAACAGGGGGCTGGCTGAAGCTTTCTTT. The complete variable domain, with remaining parts taken from reference TRBV5-6 and TRBJ1-1, reads DAGVTQSPTHLIKTRGQQVTLRCSPKSGHDTVSWYQQALGQGPQFIFQYYEEEERQRGNFPDRFSGHQFPNYSSELNVNALLLGDSALYLCASSLNRGLAEAFFGQGTRLTVV.

The V gene is TRBV19, the J gene TRBJ1-5, with TRBD1 matching 11 bases. The CDR3 contains 17 residues. The germline V gene encodes CDR1 LNHDA and CDR2 SQIVND (reference sequence). Trimming removed 2 bases from V and 7 bases from J; junction bases left unmatched: 10. This chain's CDR3 is CASSISGRGQGDQPQHF. Here the CDR3 DNA reads TGTGCCAGTAGTATATCAGGGCGGGGACAGGGGGACCAGCCCCAGCATTTT.

A single count supports this clone. V gene TRBV4-3 combines with J gene TRBJ2-7; D gene unclear. V was clipped by 1 base and J by 1 base, with 8 bases between them. Germline lookup yields CDR1 LGHNA and CDR2 YSLEER. This CDR3 has 14 residues. CDR3 DNA sequence: TGCGCCAGCAGCCAAGGGGCCAGATCCTACGAGCAGTACTTC. As protein: CASSQGARSYEQYF.

The V gene is TRBV7-3, the J gene TRBJ2-5, with TRBD2 matching over 12 bases. The germline V gene has CDR1 SGHTA and CDR2 FQGTGA. After removal of 4 bases from V and 7 bases from J, the junction contained 7 bases not matched to a gene. The CDR3 is 15 amino acids. DNA of the CDR3: TGTGCCAGCAGCTCCGGACTAGCGGGATCGGTGACCCAGTACTTC. This sequence encodes CASSSGLAGSVTQYF. Together with reference TRBV7-3 and TRBJ2-5, the CDR3 gives the full variable domain: GAGVSQTPSNKVTEKGKYVELRCDPISGHTALYWYRQSLGQGPEFLIYFQGTGAADDSGLPNDRFFAVRPEGSVSTLKIQRTERGDSAVYLCASSSGLAGSVTQYFGPGTRLLVL.

The chain recombines TRBV5-1 with TRBJ2-5; no clear D. Germline V gene sequence: CDR1 SGHRS, CDR2 YFSETQ. With 0 bases removed from V and 2 bases from J, the gap between germline ends came to 11 bases. The CDR3 is 15 residues long. CDR3: CASSLDRFGQETQYF. In DNA form, the CDR3 reads TGCGCCAGCAGCTTGGACCGGTTCGGGCAAGAGACCCAGTACTTC.

The genes are TRBV15 and TRBJ2-5; 9 nucleotides agree with TRBD1. Germline CDR1 and CDR2: LNHNV and YYDKDF (reference sequence). With V trimmed by 4 bases and J by 4 bases, 10 bases remained unmatched. The CDR3 runs to 16 residues. CDR3 nucleotides: TGTGCCACCAGCACATCGGGACAGGGAAGGGGAGAGACCCAGTACTTC. Protein sequence: CATSTSGQGRGETQYF.

CDR3 nucleotides: TGTGCCAGCAGCCCACAGGGTGAAACCTACAATGAGCAGTTCTTC. Protein: CASSPQGETYNEQFF. J is TRBJ2-1 and V is TRBV7-2; D perhaps matches TRBD1 (6 bases). The V end was cut by 5 bases, the J end by 2 bases, with 13 bases between. The CDR3 has 15 residues. Germline CDR1 and CDR2: SGHTA and FQGNSA.

This rearrangement joins TRBV7-9 to TRBJ2-3; 8 bases align to TRBD2. After removal of 4 bases from V and 0 bases from J, the junction contained 3 bases not matched to a gene. Germline CDR1 is SEHNR and CDR2 is FQNEAQ (reference sequence). This CDR3 is 15 amino acids long. The CDR3 DNA is TGTGCCAGCAGCTCAGCGGGAGAAAGCACAGATACGCAGTATTTT. Its protein is CASSSAGESTDTQYF.

The J gene is TRBJ1-2, the V gene TRBV7-6; D possibly corresponds to TRBD1 (5 bases). CDR1 and CDR2 from the germline V gene are SGHVS and FNYEAQ. V was cut by 4 bases and J by 3 bases, with 15 bases left in between. The CDR3 is 15 amino acids. Here the CDR3 reads CASSSRRGKDYGYTF. The DNA for the CDR3 is TGTGCCAGCAGCTCTCGTCGGGGGAAGGACTATGGCTACACCTTC.

The gene calls are TRBV5-1 and TRBJ1-5; D is uncertain. Germline-derived CDR1 and CDR2 are SGHRS and YFSETQ. CDR3 size: 14 residues. Trimming took off 5 bases at V and 4 bases at J, with 13 bases between the two ends. The CDR3 bases are TGCGCCAGCAGGAGCTCCTTGGGAAATCAGCCCCAGCATTTT. Translating it yields CASRSSLGNQPQHF. The variable domain in full, with the rest retrieved from reference TRBV5-1 and TRBJ1-5, is KAGVTQTPRYLIKTRGQQVTLSCSPISGHRSVSWYQQTPGQGLQFLFEYFSETQRNKGNFPGRFSGRQFSNSRSEMNVSTLELGDSALYLCASRSSLGNQPQHFGDGTRLSIL.

The chain is built from TRBV13 and TRBJ1-3; unclear D gene. Germline CDR1 is PRHDT and CDR2 is FYEKMQ (reference sequence). This CDR3 is 14 amino acids long. V was cut by 3 bases and J by 0 bases, with 6 bases left in between. The DNA of the CDR3 is TGTGCCAGCAGCTTTAAGGGCTCTGGAAACACCATATATTTT. Translating gives CASSFKGSGNTIYF.

The gene calls are TRBV9 and TRBJ2-5, with a possible D match to TRBD2 (6 bases). The CDR3 spans 14 residues. Germline CDR1 reads SGDLS; CDR2 reads YYNGEE. V was trimmed by 4 bases and J by 5 bases, leaving 15 bases between them. The CDR3: CASSPNPEGETQYF. CDR3 nucleotide sequence: TGTGCCAGCAGCCCAAACCCGGAGGGGGAGACCCAGTACTTC.

The chain couples TRBV19 to TRBJ2-7; D is ambiguous. The CDR3 is 13 amino acids. Per the germline V gene, CDR1 is LNHDA and CDR2 is SQIVND (reference sequence). Trimming took 3 bases from V and 0 from J, leaving 6 bases between them. CDR3 DNA sequence: TGTGCCAGTAGTATTGGGGACTCCTACGAGCAGTACTTC. Translation gives CASSIGDSYEQYF.

The CDR3 loop reads CASSPLGTNTEAFF. The CDR3 DNA follows: TGTGCCAGCTCACCTCTAGGAACGAACACTGAAGCTTTCTTT. This chain connects TRBV18 to TRBJ1-1; D remains unclear. Germline V CDR1 and CDR2: KGHSH, LQKENI. Deletions cut 3 bases from V and 1 base from J, with 9 bases between. CDR3 length: 14 residues.

V and J are TRBV28 and TRBJ1-3; possibly TRBD1 for D (6 bases). Trimming stripped 1 base from V and 0 bases from J, with 13 bases between. The germline V gene encodes CDR1 MDHEN and CDR2 SYDVKM. The CDR3 runs to 17 residues. CDR3 residues: CASSLLRTASSGNTIYF. CDR3 DNA sequence: TGTGCCAGCAGTTTATTAAGGACAGCGAGCTCTGGAAACACCATATATTTT. The full variable domain, in which reference TRBV28 and TRBJ1-3 provide the parts outside the CDR3, is DVKVTQSSRYLVKRTGEKVFLECVQDMDHENMFWYRQDPGLGLRLIYFSYDVKMKEKGDIPEGYSVSREKKERFSLILESASTNQTSMYLCASSLLRTASSGNTIYFGEGSWLTVV.

The rearrangement links TRBV10-1 to TRBJ1-4; D unresolved. Germline values: CDR1 WNHNN, CDR2 SYGVQD (reference sequence). The CDR3 has 14 amino acids. V was shortened by 3 bases and J by 0 bases, with 5 bases between the two germline ends. Written as DNA, the CDR3 is TGCGCCAGCAGTGAAGGCACAACTAATGAAAAACTGTTTTTT. This encodes CASSEGTTNEKLFF.

The chain joins TRBV4-1 to TRBJ2-1; TRBD1 matches at 8 bases. This CDR3 is 17 amino acids long. The J segment lost 6 bases and the V segment lost 1 base, leaving 11 bases of the junction unmatched. Germline V CDR1 and CDR2: MGHRA, YSYEKL. The CDR3 nucleotides read TGCGCCAGCAGCCAAGTATCGACAGGGGACCGTCTCAATGAGCAGTTCTTC. Its translation is CASSQVSTGDRLNEQFF.

The chain couples TRBV11-3 to TRBJ2-1; 8 positions agree with TRBD2. Germline V gives CDR1 SGHNT, CDR2 YENEEA. There are 14 residues in the CDR3. V dropped 6 bases and J dropped 4; count of bases not matched to a gene: 5. CDR3 in DNA: TGTGCCAGCAGTACCACTAGCGGATACAATGAGCAGTTCTTC. Translated: CASSTTSGYNEQFF.

CDR3 region: CASSGTLGRDIQYF. The CDR3 DNA reads TGTGCCAGCTCAGGGACTCTGGGCAGGGACATTCAGTACTTC. The chain joins TRBV18 to TRBJ2-4, with D maybe TRBD2 (6 bases). Trimming took 5 bases from V and 8 from J, leaving 16 bases between them. The CDR3 covers 14 residues. Germline V gives CDR1 KGHSH, CDR2 LQKENI.

The chain carries TRBV30 and TRBJ1-5, with a tentative D call TRBD1 (6 bases). The CDR3 covers 14 residues. Germline CDR1 GTSNPN, CDR2 SVGIG (reference sequence). Trimming left V 5 bases short and J 4 bases short, with 15 bases between. The CDR3 DNA sequence: TGTGCCTGGGGTAGGGGGGTTGGGAATCAGCCCCAGCATTTT. Its translation is CAWGRGVGNQPQHF.

The CDR3, as DNA: TGTGCCAGCAGCTTAACGACAGGGTTGTACGAGCAGTACTTC. This codes for CASSLTTGLYEQYF. V gene TRBV7-2 combines with J gene TRBJ2-7; 7 bases align to TRBD1. Germline assignment: CDR1 SGHTA and CDR2 FQGNSA. The CDR3 length is 14 residues. The V and J ends lost 2 bases and 4 bases, in that order; junction bases with no gene match: 5.

Remarks on this clone: Other DNA sequences in the same sample also yield this CDR3. The chain has TRBV28 and TRBJ1-5; D is possibly TRBD1 (5 bases). The ends were cut back, 3 bases at V and 0 bases at J, with 9 bases in the middle. CDR1 is MDHEN, CDR2 SYDVKM, per germline. The CDR3 is made up of 15 amino acids. The CDR3 reads CASSLGGYSNQPQHF. CDR3 nucleotide sequence: TGTGCCAGCAGTTTGGGGGGGTATAGCAATCAGCCCCAGCATTTT.

The J gene is TRBJ1-1, the V gene TRBV5-6; D unclear. Germline values: CDR1 SGHDT, CDR2 YYEEEE. The CDR3 consists of 17 residues. Between the trimmed V and J ends, which lost 0 bases and 0 bases, there was a span of 15 bases. CDR3 residues: CASSLEFTARLNTEAFF. CDR3 bases: TGTGCCAGCAGCTTGGAATTCACTGCCAGACTGAACACTGAAGCTTTCTTT. The full variable domain, completed using reference TRBV5-6 and TRBJ1-1, is DAGVTQSPTHLIKTRGQQVTLRCSPKSGHDTVSWYQQALGQGPQFIFQYYEEEERQRGNFPDRFSGHQFPNYSSELNVNALLLGDSALYLCASSLEFTARLNTEAFFGQGTRLTVV.

CDR3 sequence reads: CASSLGTSGRASRNEQFF. DNA of the CDR3: TGTGCCAGCAGCTTGGGGACTAGCGGGAGGGCCTCAAGAAATGAGCAGTTCTTC. The rearrangement links TRBV5-4 to TRBJ2-1, with 15 positions matching TRBD2. This CDR3 region has 18 residues. The V segment lost 0 bases and the J segment 7 bases; nucleotides outside the gene matches: 8. Germline loops: CDR1 SGHNT, CDR2 YYREEE (reference sequence).

V usage is TRBV10-2 and J usage is TRBJ1-1, with D possibly TRBD1 on 5 matching bases. The CDR3 has 14 amino acids. V was clipped by 11 bases and J by 1 base, with 17 bases between them. Germline V lookup: CDR1 WSHSY, CDR2 SAAADI. The CDR3 nucleotides read TGCGCCGTTTCAGCGCAGGGATCGAACACTGAAGCTTTCTTT. Encoded protein: CAVSAQGSNTEAFF.

V and J are TRBV19 and TRBJ2-3, with 7 nucleotides matching TRBD1. This CDR3 contains 17 residues. Germline trimming cut 5 bases from V and 2 bases from J; bases unmatched to any gene: 13. Germline V gene sequence: CDR1 LNHDA, CDR2 SQIVND (reference sequence). DNA of the CDR3: TGTGCCAGTAGTGTAATCCCCGGACAGGCCCCCACAGATACGCAGTATTTT. It translates to CASSVIPGQAPTDTQYF. The full variable domain, with the rest looked up from reference TRBV19 and TRBJ2-3, is DGGITQSPKYLFRKEGQNVTLSCEQNLNHDAMYWYRQDPGQGLRLIYYSQIVNDFQKGDIAEGYSVSREKKESFPLTVTSAQKNPTAFYLCASSVIPGQAPTDTQYFGPGTRLTVL.

V usage is TRBV28 and J usage is TRBJ2-7; D is unclear. The CDR3 totals 13 residues. Deletions cut 5 bases from V and 0 bases from J, with 8 bases between. In germline, CDR1 is MDHEN, CDR2 SYDVKM. The CDR3 DNA follows: TGTGCCAGCAGTGTGGTCAACTCCTACGAGCAGTACTTC. Translated, it gives CASSVVNSYEQYF.